One and the same sample provided the 6 T cell receptor beta chains below, sequenced in a study of blood T cell repertoires in COVID-19. Some clones are missing from TCRdb's copy, which holds only in-frame ones; the method was immunoSEQ multiplex PCR. This table has roughly 250,000 clones, 85% to 95% appearing once. The sample consisted of peripheral blood. The receptors were sampled from a man younger than 45 with COVID-19, enrolled during active disease.

V and J are TRBV9 and TRBJ1-3; 7 bases are a match to TRBD1. CDR3 length: 15 residues. Germline CDR1 and CDR2: SGDLS and YYNGEE. The J segment lost 2 bases and the V segment lost 3 bases, leaving 5 bases of the junction unmatched. CDR3 protein: CASSALGTAGNTIYF. In DNA, the CDR3 is TGTGCCAGCAGCGCCCTCGGGACAGCTGGAAACACCATATATTTT.

The V and J genes are TRBV5-4 and TRBJ2-1, with 9 nucleotides matching TRBD2. The V and J ends lost 0 bases and 6 bases, in that order; junction bases with no gene match: 7. This CDR3 has 16 amino acids. Germline values: CDR1 SGHNT, CDR2 YYREEE (reference sequence). CDR3 coding DNA: TGTGCCAGCAGCTTGGGCGAGACTAGCGGTTTCAATGAGCAGTTCTTC. It translates to CASSLGETSGFNEQFF.

V usage is TRBV27 and J usage is TRBJ2-3, with D possibly TRBD2 on 5 matching bases. The germline V and J ends were trimmed by 6 bases and 14 bases, with 18 bases remaining between them. Germline CDR1 reads MNHEY; CDR2 reads SMNVEV (reference sequence). The CDR3 totals 12 residues. The CDR3 loop is CASRSQTNSPYF. The CDR3 DNA reads as TGTGCCAGCAGATCCCAGACTAACTCACCGTATTTT.

The gene calls are TRBV7-2 and TRBJ1-1, with 9 nucleotides matching TRBD1. There are 13 residues in the CDR3. J lost 10 bases, V lost 5 bases, and 8 bases had no gene match. Germline V gene data show CDR1 as SGHTA and CDR2 as FQGNSA. The CDR3 is CASSRTGGSGAFF. The CDR3 DNA reads TGTGCCAGCAGCCGTACAGGGGGCTCGGGAGCTTTCTTT.

The chain carries TRBV2 and TRBJ2-7, with D possibly matching TRBD2 (5 bases). The germline gives CDR1 SNHLY, CDR2 FYNNEI. The CDR3 extends over 14 amino acids. V was trimmed by 1 base and J by 1 base, leaving 8 bases between them. CDR3 sequence: CASSEGRGSYEQYF. The CDR3 DNA reads as TGTGCCAGCAGTGAAGGACGGGGTTCCTACGAGCAGTACTTC.

V usage is TRBV7-2 and J usage is TRBJ2-7; TRBD1 matches at 8 bases. The CDR3 is 14 residues long. V trimming: 5 bases; J trimming: 2 bases; junction bases outside the gene matches: 5. Germline assignment: CDR1 SGHTA and CDR2 FQGNSA. The CDR3 protein is CASSPGQAPYEQYF. CDR3 sequence (DNA): TGTGCCAGCAGCCCGGGACAGGCCCCCTACGAGCAGTACTTC.